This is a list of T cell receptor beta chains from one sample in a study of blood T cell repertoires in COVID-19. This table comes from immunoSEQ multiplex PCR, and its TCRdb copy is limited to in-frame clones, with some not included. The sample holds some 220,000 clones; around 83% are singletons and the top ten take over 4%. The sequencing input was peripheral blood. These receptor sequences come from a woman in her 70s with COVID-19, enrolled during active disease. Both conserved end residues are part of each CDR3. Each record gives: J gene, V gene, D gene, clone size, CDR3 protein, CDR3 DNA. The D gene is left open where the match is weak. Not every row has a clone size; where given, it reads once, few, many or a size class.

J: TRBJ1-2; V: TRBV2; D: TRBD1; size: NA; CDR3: CASRAGQGLGGYTF; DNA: TGTGCCAGCAGGGCGGGACAGGGTTTGGGCGGCTACACCTTC
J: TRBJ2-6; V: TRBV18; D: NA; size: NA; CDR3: CASSPSSTGANVLTF; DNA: TGTGCCAGCTCACCATCCAGTACCGGGGCCAACGTCCTGACTTTC
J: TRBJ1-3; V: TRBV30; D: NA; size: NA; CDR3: CAWSVDIRSGNTIYF; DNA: TGTGCCTGGAGTGTAGACATCCGCTCTGGAAACACCATATATTTT
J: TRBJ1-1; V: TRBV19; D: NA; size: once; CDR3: CASCVGIEAPQGSTFF; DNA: TGTGCCAGTTGCGTAGGCATAGAGGCACCACAGGGATCGACTTTCTTT
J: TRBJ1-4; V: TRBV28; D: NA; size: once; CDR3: CASSVIQGGGLNEKLFF; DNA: TGTGCCAGCAGTGTGATACAGGGTGGAGGCCTCAATGAAAAACTGTTTTTT
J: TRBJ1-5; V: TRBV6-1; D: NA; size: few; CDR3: CASSEASRGAPQHF; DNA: TGTGCCAGCAGTGAAGCTTCAAGGGGTGCGCCCCAGCATTTT
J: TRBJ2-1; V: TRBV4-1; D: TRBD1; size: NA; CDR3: CASSLGTEQYNEQFF; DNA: TGCGCCAGCAGCCTAGGGACAGAACAATACAATGAGCAGTTCTTC
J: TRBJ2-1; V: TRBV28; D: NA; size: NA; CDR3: CASSARWEAVFF; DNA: TGTGCCAGCAGCGCTCGGTGGGAGGCTGTGTTCTTC
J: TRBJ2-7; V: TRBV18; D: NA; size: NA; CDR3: CASSPWGLIYEQYF; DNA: TGTGCCAGCTCACCATGGGGACTTATATACGAGCAGTACTTC
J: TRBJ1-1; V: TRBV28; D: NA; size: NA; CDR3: CASSFWTLYPETEAFF; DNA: TGTGCCAGCAGTTTTTGGACATTGTATCCCGAAACTGAAGCTTTCTTT
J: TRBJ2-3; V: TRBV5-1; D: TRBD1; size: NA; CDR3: CASSGQGAHGTDTQYF; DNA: TGCGCCAGCAGCGGGCAGGGGGCTCATGGCACAGATACGCAGTATTTT
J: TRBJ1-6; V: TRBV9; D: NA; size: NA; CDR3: CASSVAEGVTHSPLHF; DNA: TGTGCCAGCAGCGTAGCTGAAGGGGTAACCCATTCACCCCTCCACTTT
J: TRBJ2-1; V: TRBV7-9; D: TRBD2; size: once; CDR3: CASSLASGRDEQFF; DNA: TGTGCCAGCAGCTTAGCTAGCGGGAGGGATGAGCAGTTCTTC
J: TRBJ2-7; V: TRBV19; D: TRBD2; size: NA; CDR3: CASSILLAGHYEQYF; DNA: TGTGCCAGTAGTATACTCCTAGCGGGCCACTACGAGCAGTACTTC
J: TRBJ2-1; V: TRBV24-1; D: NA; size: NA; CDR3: CATSDSRTVSNEQFF; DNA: TGTGCCACCAGTGATTCAAGGACAGTTTCCAATGAGCAGTTCTTC
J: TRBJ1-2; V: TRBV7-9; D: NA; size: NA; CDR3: CASSLERGLDGYTF; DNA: TGTGCCAGCAGCTTAGAAAGAGGGCTTGATGGCTACACCTTC